These 8 T cell receptor beta chains share one sample of origin, sequenced in a study of Ad26.COV2.S vaccination and SARS-CoV-2 variants listed by TCRdb under 2021. The library came from the immunoSEQ multiplex PCR assay. As stored in TCRdb, this immuneACCESS dataset retains in-frame rearrangements with V and J assigned. A fraction of the clones does not appear; measured against another copy, unresolved V genes explain less than half of the discrepancy, and the remainder lacks a known reason. The sample records 300,000 to 500,000 clones, around nine tenths of which are singletons. The ten largest clones represent 3.5% of the sample. The sample's treatment or condition, from its label and the paper: around 19 received Ad26.COV2.S at low or high dose, single or two shots; a few received placebo; per-sample allocation not given. Repertoires of vaccine and placebo recipients were sequenced from samples taken on day 63 after the first injection.

The material was peripheral blood, obtained in a trial of Ad26.COV2.S vaccine versus placebo. These receptors originate from a person between 18 and 65 years old who received the Ad26.COV2.S COVID-19 vaccine or a placebo.

The chain joins TRBV3-1 (or the pseudogene TRBV3-2) to TRBJ2-7; 8 nucleotides align to TRBD2. With V trimmed by 1 base and J by 1 base, 3 bases remained unmatched. The CDR3 is 15 amino acids. CDR1 is LGHDT and CDR2 is YNNKEL in the germline V gene (reference sequence). CDR3 nucleotide sequence: TGTGCCAGCAGCCAAGGTGCGGGAGGTTCCTACGAGCAGTACTTC. Translation gives CASSQGAGGSYEQYF.

The chain uses TRBV3-1 (or the pseudogene TRBV3-2) and TRBJ1-1; TRBD1 aligns across 8 bases. The CDR3 consists of 13 residues. CDR1 and CDR2 (germline): LGHDT, YNNKEL (reference sequence). V gave up 6 bases and J gave up 3 bases; unmatched junction bases: 3. The DNA of the CDR3 is TGTGCCAGCAGAGTGGACAGGGACACTGAAGCTTTCTTT. Its protein is CASRVDRDTEAFF.

The rearrangement uses TRBV10-2 and TRBJ2-1, with 10 nucleotides matching TRBD2. This CDR3 region has 15 residues. Germline V lookup: CDR1 WSHSY, CDR2 SAAADI. J lost 10 bases, V lost 0 bases, and 6 bases had no gene match. As DNA, the CDR3 is TGCGCCAGCAGTGAGTCTAGCGGGGGGACCCGGGAGCAGTTCTTC. Its translation: CASSESSGGTREQFF.

V usage is TRBV5-1 and J usage is TRBJ1-2; D is perhaps TRBD1 (5 bases). This CDR3 has 15 amino acids. Trimming removed 0 bases from V and 6 bases from J, with 15 bases in between. Per the germline V gene, CDR1 is SGHRS and CDR2 is YFSETQ. CDR3 bases: TGCGCCAGCAGCTTGGTCCAGGGAGATAGGGATGGCTACACCTTC. This encodes CASSLVQGDRDGYTF.

This clone was found a few times. The V gene is TRBV3-1 (or the pseudogene TRBV3-2), the J gene TRBJ2-2; a weak D match, TRBD1 (6 bases). In germline, CDR1 is LGHDT, CDR2 YNNKEL (reference sequence). The CDR3 consists of 15 residues. V lost 4 bases to trimming and J lost 6 bases, with 15 bases between them. The CDR3 spells CASSPDRTAPGELFF. For the CDR3, the DNA is TGTGCCAGCAGCCCAGATCGGACAGCCCCCGGGGAGCTGTTTTTT.

The rearrangement links TRBV2 to TRBJ1-6, with no clear D. Per germline, CDR1 SNHLY and CDR2 FYNNEI. V lost 4 bases to trimming and J lost 4 bases, with 14 bases between them. There are 16 residues in the CDR3. This chain's CDR3 is CASSAPSSAYNSPLHF. CDR3 coding DNA: TGTGCCAGCAGTGCTCCCTCCAGCGCTTATAATTCACCCCTCCACTTT.

This chain uses TRBV10-1 with TRBJ2-3; D is ambiguous. This CDR3 region has 13 residues. Germline CDR1 and CDR2: WNHNN and SYGVQD (reference sequence). Trimming removed 1 base at V and 1 base at J, with 3 bases between. CDR3 in DNA: TGCGCCAGCAGTGAGTTAGGCACAGATACGCAGTATTTT. It encodes CASSELGTDTQYF.

The chain couples TRBV5-1 to TRBJ2-2; D unresolved. The germline V gene has CDR1 SGHRS and CDR2 YFSETQ. V was cut by 4 bases and J by 1 base, with 8 bases left in between. The CDR3 contains 14 residues. This CDR3 is CASSPGWNTGELFF. The CDR3 nucleotides read TGCGCCAGCAGCCCCGGTTGGAACACCGGGGAGCTGTTTTTT. Looking up the rest from reference TRBV5-1 and TRBJ2-2 gives the full variable domain: KAGVTQTPRYLIKTRGQQVTLSCSPISGHRSVSWYQQTPGQGLQFLFEYFSETQRNKGNFPGRFSGRQFSNSRSEMNVSTLELGDSALYLCASSPGWNTGELFFGEGSRLTVL.